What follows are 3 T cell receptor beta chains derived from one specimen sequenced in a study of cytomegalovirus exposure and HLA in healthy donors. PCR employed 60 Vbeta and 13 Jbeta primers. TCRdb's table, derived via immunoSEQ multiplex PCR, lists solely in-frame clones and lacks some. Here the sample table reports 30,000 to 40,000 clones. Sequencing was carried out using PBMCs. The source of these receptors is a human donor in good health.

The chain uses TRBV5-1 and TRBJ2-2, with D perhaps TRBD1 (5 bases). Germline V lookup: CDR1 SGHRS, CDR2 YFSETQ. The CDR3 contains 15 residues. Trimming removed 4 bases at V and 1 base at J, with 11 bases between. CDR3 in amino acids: CASSPGHLNTGELFF. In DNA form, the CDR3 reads TGCGCCAGCAGCCCAGGACACTTGAACACCGGGGAGCTGTTTTTT.

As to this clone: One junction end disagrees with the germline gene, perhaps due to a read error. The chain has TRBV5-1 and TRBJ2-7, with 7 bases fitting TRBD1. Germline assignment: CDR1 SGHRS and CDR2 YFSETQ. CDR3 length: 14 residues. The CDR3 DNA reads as TGCGCCAGCACCGGCAAAGGGGGCGGGCACGAACAGTACTTC. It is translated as CASTGKGGGHEQYF.

CDR3 DNA: TGTGCCAGCAGCTCAACCGCGGACTACGAGCAGTACTTC. Its translation is CASSSTADYEQYF. This chain connects TRBV7-2 to TRBJ2-7; no clear D. V was cut by 4 bases and J by 3 bases, with 10 bases left in between. Germline V gene sequence: CDR1 SGHTA, CDR2 FQGNSA. CDR3 length: 13 amino acids.